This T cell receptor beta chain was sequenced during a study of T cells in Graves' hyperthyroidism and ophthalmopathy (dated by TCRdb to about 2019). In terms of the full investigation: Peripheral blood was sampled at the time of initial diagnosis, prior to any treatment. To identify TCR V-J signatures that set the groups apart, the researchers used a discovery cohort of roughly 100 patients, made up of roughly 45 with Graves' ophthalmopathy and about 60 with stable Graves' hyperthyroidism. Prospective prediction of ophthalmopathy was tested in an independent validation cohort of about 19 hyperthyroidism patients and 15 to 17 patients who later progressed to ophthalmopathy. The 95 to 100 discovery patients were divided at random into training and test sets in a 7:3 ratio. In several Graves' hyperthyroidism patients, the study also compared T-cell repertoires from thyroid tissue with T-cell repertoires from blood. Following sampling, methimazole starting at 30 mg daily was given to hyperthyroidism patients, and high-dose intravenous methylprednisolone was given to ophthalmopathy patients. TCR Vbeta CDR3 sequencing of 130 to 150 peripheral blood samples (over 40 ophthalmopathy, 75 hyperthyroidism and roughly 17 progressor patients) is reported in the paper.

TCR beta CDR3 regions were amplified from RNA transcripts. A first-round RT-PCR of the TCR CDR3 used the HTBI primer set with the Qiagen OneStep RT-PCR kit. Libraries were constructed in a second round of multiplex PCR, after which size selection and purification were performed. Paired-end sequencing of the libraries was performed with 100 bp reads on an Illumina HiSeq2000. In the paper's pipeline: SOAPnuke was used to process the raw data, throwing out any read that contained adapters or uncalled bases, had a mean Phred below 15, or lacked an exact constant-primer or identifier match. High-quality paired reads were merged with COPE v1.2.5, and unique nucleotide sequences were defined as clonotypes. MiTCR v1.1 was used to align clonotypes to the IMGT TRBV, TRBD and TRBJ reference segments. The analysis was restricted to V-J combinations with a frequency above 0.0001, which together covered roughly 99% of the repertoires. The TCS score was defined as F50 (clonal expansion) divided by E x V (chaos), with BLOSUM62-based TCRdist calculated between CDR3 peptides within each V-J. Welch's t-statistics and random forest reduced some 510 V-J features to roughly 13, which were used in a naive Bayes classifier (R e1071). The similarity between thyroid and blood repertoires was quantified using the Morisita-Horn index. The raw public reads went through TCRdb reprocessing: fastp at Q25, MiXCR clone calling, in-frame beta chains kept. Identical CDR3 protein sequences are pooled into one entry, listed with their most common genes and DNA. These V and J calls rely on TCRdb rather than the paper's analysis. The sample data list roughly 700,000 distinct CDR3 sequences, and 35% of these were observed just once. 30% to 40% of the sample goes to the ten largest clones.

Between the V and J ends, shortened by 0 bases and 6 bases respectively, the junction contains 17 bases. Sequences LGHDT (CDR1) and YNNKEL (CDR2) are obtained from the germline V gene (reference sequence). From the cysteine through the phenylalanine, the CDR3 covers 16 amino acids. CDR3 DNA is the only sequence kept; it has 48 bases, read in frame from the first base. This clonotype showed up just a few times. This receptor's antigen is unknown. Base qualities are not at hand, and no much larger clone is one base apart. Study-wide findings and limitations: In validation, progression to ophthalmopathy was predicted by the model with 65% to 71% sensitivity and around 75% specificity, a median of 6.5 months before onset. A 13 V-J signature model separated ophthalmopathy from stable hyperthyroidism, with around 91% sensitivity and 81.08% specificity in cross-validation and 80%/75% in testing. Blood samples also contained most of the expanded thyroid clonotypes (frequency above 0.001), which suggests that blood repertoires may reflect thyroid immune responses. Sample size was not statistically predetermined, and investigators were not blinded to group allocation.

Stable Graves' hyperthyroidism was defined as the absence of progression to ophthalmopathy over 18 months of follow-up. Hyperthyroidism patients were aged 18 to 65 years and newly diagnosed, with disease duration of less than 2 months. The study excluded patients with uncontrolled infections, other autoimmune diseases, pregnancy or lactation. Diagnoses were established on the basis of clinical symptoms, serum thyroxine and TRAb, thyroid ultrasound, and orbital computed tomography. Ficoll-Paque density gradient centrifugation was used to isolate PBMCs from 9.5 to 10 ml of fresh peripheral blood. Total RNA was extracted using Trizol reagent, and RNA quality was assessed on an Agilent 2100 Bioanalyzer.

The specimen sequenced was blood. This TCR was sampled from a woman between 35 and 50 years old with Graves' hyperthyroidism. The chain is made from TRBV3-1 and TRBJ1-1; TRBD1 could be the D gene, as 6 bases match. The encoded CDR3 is CASSQERIGGRPEAFF. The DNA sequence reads TGTGCCAGCAGCCAAGAGAGGATAGGGGGAAGACCTGAAGCTTTCTTT. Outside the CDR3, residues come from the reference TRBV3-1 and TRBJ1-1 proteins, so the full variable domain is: DTAVSQTPKYLVTQMGNDKSIKCEQNLGHDTMYWYKQDSKKFLKIMFSYNNKELIINETVPNRFSPKSPDKAHLNLHINSLELGDSAVYFCASSQERIGGRPEAFFGQGTRLTVV.